The present T cell receptor beta chain was sequenced within a study of identical twins. This clonotype has just one count. CDR1 is LGHDT and CDR2 is YNNKEL in the germline V gene (reference sequence). Trimming cost V 4 bases and J 7 bases, with 23 bases left between them. The CDR3 has 16 residues. TCRdb processed the 5' RACE reads anew with MiXCR; each CDR3 protein has one entry. The table has around 340,000 distinct CDR3 sequences, about 9% seen once. The sequenced sample consisted of naive T cells sorted from blood. The chain is built from TRBV3-1 and TRBJ2-7, with a tentative D call TRBD2 (6 bases). This TCR derives from a woman in her fifties or sixties in good health. The chain's CDR3 is CASSRRKGGLYGEQYF. CDR3 nucleotide sequence: TGTGCCAGCAGCCGTAGGAAGGGAGGCCTCTACGGGGAGCAGTACTTC.